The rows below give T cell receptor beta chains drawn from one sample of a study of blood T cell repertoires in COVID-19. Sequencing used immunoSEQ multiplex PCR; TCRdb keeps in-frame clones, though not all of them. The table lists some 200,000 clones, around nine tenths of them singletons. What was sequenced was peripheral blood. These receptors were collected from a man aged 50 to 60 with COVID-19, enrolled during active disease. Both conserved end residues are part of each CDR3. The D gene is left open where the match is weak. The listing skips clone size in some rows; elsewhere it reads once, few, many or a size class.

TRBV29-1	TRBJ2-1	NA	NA	TGCAGCGTTGACGGCCCGGGGATATACAATGAGCAGTTCTTC	CSVDGPGIYNEQFF
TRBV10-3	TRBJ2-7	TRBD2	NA	TGTGCCTCCGGACTAGCGGTCTCCTACGAGCAGTACTTC	CASGLAVSYEQYF
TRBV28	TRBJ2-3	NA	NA	TGTGCCAGCAGTTCGATCAGGCAACCTACGCCAGATACGCAGTATTTT	CASSSIRQPTPDTQYF
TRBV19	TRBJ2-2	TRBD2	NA	TGTGCCGTCTCTGGGGGGACTAGCGGTCCCGGCCCCGGGGAGCTGTTTTTT	CAVSGGTSGPGPGELFF
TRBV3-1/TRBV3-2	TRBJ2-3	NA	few	TGTGCCAGCAGCCAGGACTCTTTAGGGACAGATACGCAGTATTTT	CASSQDSLGTDTQYF
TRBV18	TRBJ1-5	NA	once	TGTGCCAGCTCACCCGAGGTGAGCAATCAGCCCCAGCATTTT	CASSPEVSNQPQHF
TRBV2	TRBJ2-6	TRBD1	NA	TGTGCCAGCAGTTCAGGGGGCTCTGGGGCCAACGTCCTGACTTTC	CASSSGGSGANVLTF
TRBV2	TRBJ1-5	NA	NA	TGTGCCAGCAGTGACAGGACAGCGAATCAGCCCCAGCATTTT	CASSDRTANQPQHF
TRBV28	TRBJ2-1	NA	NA	TGTGCCAGCAGATTACAGGGTAATGAGCAGTTCTTC	CASRLQGNEQFF
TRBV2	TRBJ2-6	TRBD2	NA	TGTGCCAGCCGCCCGGGAGGGACTGGGGCCAACGTCCTGACTTTC	CASRPGGTGANVLTF
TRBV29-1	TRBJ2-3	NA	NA	TGCAGCGTTGAAGGAATCACGGACACTTGGAGAACAGATACGCAGTATTTT	CSVEGITDTWRTDTQYF
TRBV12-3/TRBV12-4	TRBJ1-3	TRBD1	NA	TGTGCCAGCACCGACAGGGCTGGAAACACCATATATTTT	CASTDRAGNTIYF
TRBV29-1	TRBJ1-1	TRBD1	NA	TGCAGCGTTGATGGGACAGGGTTGAACACTGAAGCTTTCTTT	CSVDGTGLNTEAFF
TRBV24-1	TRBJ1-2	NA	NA	TGTGCCACCAGTGATCGGACAGCATATGGCTACACCTTC	CATSDRTAYGYTF